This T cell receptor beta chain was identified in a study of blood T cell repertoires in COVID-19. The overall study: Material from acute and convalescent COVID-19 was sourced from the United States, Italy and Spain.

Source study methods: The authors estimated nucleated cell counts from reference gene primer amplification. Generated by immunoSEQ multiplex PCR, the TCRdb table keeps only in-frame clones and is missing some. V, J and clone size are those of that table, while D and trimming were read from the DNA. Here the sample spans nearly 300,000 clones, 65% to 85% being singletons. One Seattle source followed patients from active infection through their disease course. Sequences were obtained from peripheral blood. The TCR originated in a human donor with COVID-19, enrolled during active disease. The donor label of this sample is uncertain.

CDR3 residues: CASSPRRGDTQYF. CDR3 coding DNA: TGTGCCAGCAGTCCGCGCCGGGGGGATACGCAGTATTTT. This rearrangement joins TRBV27 to TRBJ2-3; the D gene is possibly TRBD2 (6 bases). CDR1 is MNHEY and CDR2 is SMNVEV in the germline V gene (reference sequence). The CDR3 consists of 13 residues. Trimming left V 5 bases short and J 6 bases short, with 12 bases between.